Below, 6 T cell receptor beta chains from the same sample are listed, as sequenced in a study of blood T cell repertoires in COVID-19. The repertoire was sequenced with immunoSEQ multiplex PCR; TCRdb's copy has only in-frame clones and lacks some. Here the sample spans about 160,000 clones, around 84% being singletons. Sequenced: peripheral blood. All receptors derive from a man between 40 and 49 years old with acute or convalescent COVID-19.

This sequence joins TRBV7-3 and TRBJ2-3; 7 positions match TRBD2. The V gene end was trimmed by 0 bases and the J gene end by 5 bases; junction bases not matched to a gene: 2. The germline CDR1 and CDR2 sequences are SGHTA and FQGTGA. The CDR3 is 14 residues long. In nucleotides, the CDR3 is TGTGCCAGCAGCTTAACCAGCGGGAAAGATACGCAGTATTTT. Translated, it gives CASSLTSGKDTQYF. Variable domain in full (rest from reference TRBV7-3 and TRBJ2-3): GAGVSQTPSNKVTEKGKYVELRCDPISGHTALYWYRQSLGQGPEFLIYFQGTGAADDSGLPNDRFFAVRPEGSVSTLKIQRTERGDSAVYLCASSLTSGKDTQYFGPGTRLTVL.

The chain carries TRBV29-1 and TRBJ1-1, with 8 bases identical to TRBD1. V shed 5 bases, J shed 8 bases, and the junction held 13 bases outside the gene matches. The CDR3 is 14 residues long. Germline V gene data show CDR1 as SQVTM and CDR2 as ANQGSEA. The CDR3: CSVLRTGKGAEAFF. CDR3 DNA: TGCAGCGTTCTTCGGACAGGGAAAGGAGCAGAAGCTTTCTTT.

The chain carries TRBV10-3 and TRBJ1-1; D call uncertain. Germline-derived CDR1 and CDR2 are ENHRY and SYGVKD. Trimming cost V 4 bases and J 3 bases, with 12 bases left between them. CDR3 length: 14 residues. CDR3 amino acids: CAISVGGDHTEAFF. CDR3 nucleotide sequence: TGTGCCATCAGTGTTGGAGGAGACCACACTGAAGCTTTCTTT.

The CDR3 nucleotides read TGTGCCAGCAGCCAATCTTCCCGAGGTTATACCGGGGAGCTGTTTTTT. This gives the protein CASSQSSRGYTGELFF. The chain joins TRBV16 to TRBJ2-2; D gene unclear. Germline CDR1 reads KGHSY; CDR2 reads FQNENV. V was pared by 0 bases and J by 5 bases, with 13 bases between. The CDR3 is 16 residues long.

This rearrangement joins TRBV28 to TRBJ1-5, with no clear D. Germline V lookup: CDR1 MDHEN, CDR2 SYDVKM. Trimming removed 5 bases from V and 5 bases from J, with 16 bases in between. This CDR3 comprises 15 residues. The CDR3, as DNA: TGTGCCAGCAGTCCCCCCCCCGCGGGAGATCAGCCCCAGCATTTT. Protein product: CASSPPPAGDQPQHF.

The rearrangement links TRBV19 to TRBJ1-2; TRBD1 aligns across 8 bases. Germline loops: CDR1 LNHDA, CDR2 SQIVND (reference sequence). The CDR3 consists of 14 residues. The J segment lost 3 bases and the V segment lost 6 bases, leaving 6 bases of the junction unmatched. In DNA form, the CDR3 reads TGTGCCAGTAGCCCAGGGGGCGCGGACTATGGCTACACCTTC. Its translation is CASSPGGADYGYTF.